What follows are 18 T cell receptor beta chains derived from one specimen sequenced in a study of T cells in Graves' hyperthyroidism and ophthalmopathy. From RNA transcripts, TCR beta CDR3 regions were amplified. With the HTBI primer set, the TCR CDR3 went through a first round of RT-PCR. Each CDR3 protein is one row after TCRdb ran MiXCR on the multiplex PCR reads. Of roughly 580,000 distinct CDR3 sequences listed, about 15% are singletons. Source material: blood. The receptors come from a woman in her twenties or thirties with Graves' hyperthyroidism that later progressed to Graves' ophthalmopathy.

This clonotype was picked up many times. This chain connects TRBV2 to TRBJ2-7; 7 nucleotides line up with TRBD2. Germline-derived CDR1 and CDR2 are SNHLY and FYNNEI. V was clipped by 10 bases and J by 7 bases; unmatched bases: 16. This CDR3 is 14 amino acids long. CDR3 in amino acids: CANLRLAPDGEQYF. CDR3 nucleotide sequence: TGTGCCAACCTAAGACTAGCTCCAGATGGGGAGCAGTACTTC.

This clonotype was counted only a few times. CDR3 coding DNA: TGCAGTGCTACCCCCGGGCGGGGAATCCAAGAGACCCAGTACTTC. Its translation: CSATPGRGIQETQYF. The chain joins TRBV20-1 to TRBJ2-5, with D maybe TRBD2 (6 bases). Germline loops: CDR1 DFQATT, CDR2 SNEGSKA (reference sequence). Trimming removed 4 bases at V and 1 base at J, with 16 bases between. The CDR3 sequence is 15 residues long.

This chain connects TRBV6-1 to TRBJ1-5; D possibly corresponds to TRBD1 (5 bases). Looked up from germline, CDR1 is MNHNS and CDR2 is SASEGT. Trimming stripped 0 bases from V and 3 bases from J, with 15 bases between. This CDR3 is built from 17 residues. The CDR3 sequence is CASSEAPGRTYNQPQHF. The DNA for the CDR3 is TGTGCCAGCAGTGAAGCCCCGGGACGGACTTACAATCAGCCCCAGCATTTT.

V gene TRBV19 combines with J gene TRBJ1-2, with D unclear. The CDR3 contains 13 residues. The germline V gene encodes CDR1 LNHDA and CDR2 SQIVND (reference sequence). Trimming took off 0 bases at V and 8 bases at J, with 10 bases between the two ends. This chain's CDR3 is CASSIDLGIGYTF. DNA of the CDR3: TGTGCCAGTAGTATAGATCTAGGGATCGGCTACACCTTC.

This clonotype was detected ten times or more. The chain employs TRBV7-8 and TRBJ1-4; a weak D match, TRBD1 (6 bases). Germline V gives CDR1 SGHVS, CDR2 FQNEAQ. The CDR3 sequence is 16 residues long. Trimming removed 3 bases from V and 6 bases from J, with 17 bases in between. In nucleotides, the CDR3 is TGTGCCAGCAGCTTCCTCCTACAGGGATCCCATGAAAAACTGTTTTTT. Protein sequence: CASSFLLQGSHEKLFF. Full variable domain (missing parts from reference TRBV7-8 and TRBJ1-4): GAGVSQSPRYKVAKRGQDVALRCDPISGHVSLFWYQQALGQGPEFLTYFQNEAQLDKSGLPSDRFFAERPEGSVSTLKIQRTQQEDSAVYLCASSFLLQGSHEKLFFGSGTQLSVL.

This clonotype was recorded many times. The rearrangement joins TRBV19 to TRBJ1-5; TRBD1 might be the D (5 bases). CDR1 is LNHDA, CDR2 SQIVND, per germline (reference sequence). This CDR3 has 15 amino acids. The V gene lost 6 bases and the J gene lost 0 bases, with 12 bases spanning the gap. The CDR3 region has the DNA TGTGCCAGTAGCCTAGAACAGGTTAGCAATCAGCCCCAGCATTTT. This encodes CASSLEQVSNQPQHF.

In this sample, this clonotype turned up many times. The chain is built from TRBV28 and TRBJ2-5, with D possibly called TRBD1 or TRBD2 (7 bases each). The CDR3 totals 14 residues. V shed 5 bases and J shed 5 bases, with 15 bases lying between them. Per the germline V gene, CDR1 is MDHEN and CDR2 is SYDVKM. The CDR3 reads CASSLPQGGETQYF. In DNA, the CDR3 is TGTGCCAGCAGTCTCCCCCAGGGGGGGGAGACCCAGTACTTC. The whole variable domain, remainder taken from reference TRBV28 and TRBJ2-5, is DVKVTQSSRYLVKRTGEKVFLECVQDMDHENMFWYRQDPGLGLRLIYFSYDVKMKEKGDIPEGYSVSREKKERFSLILESASTNQTSMYLCASSLPQGGETQYFGPGTRLLVL.

This chain connects TRBV27 to TRBJ2-1; TRBD1 or TRBD2 may be the D gene (5 bases each). The germline CDR1 and CDR2 sequences are MNHEY and SMNVEV (reference sequence). The CDR3 sequence is 17 residues long. V was clipped by 8 bases and J by 0 bases, with 20 bases between them. DNA of the CDR3: TGTGCCAGCGCCCCCGGGGCAGGGTCCAGCTCCTACAATGAGCAGTTCTTC. It specifies CASAPGAGSSSYNEQFF.

The chain carries TRBV9 and TRBJ2-5, with D perhaps matching TRBD1 (6 bases). The CDR3 runs to 15 residues. Germline CDR1 reads SGDLS; CDR2 reads YYNGEE. V dropped 3 bases and J dropped 9 bases, with 21 bases sitting between them. CDR3 bases: TGTGCCAGCAGCGCTGTTCCGGGACACGGGGAGCCCCAGTACTTC. This sequence encodes CASSAVPGHGEPQYF.

The chain couples TRBV20-1 to TRBJ2-3; D is uncertain. Trimming took 5 bases from V and 0 from J, leaving 12 bases between them. The CDR3 covers 14 residues. Germline CDR1 is DFQATT and CDR2 is SNEGSKA (reference sequence). CDR3 region: CSAPLPPSTDTQYF. The CDR3 DNA follows: TGCAGTGCTCCTTTACCTCCTAGCACAGATACGCAGTATTTT.

V usage is TRBV5-1 and J usage is TRBJ1-2; D unclear. Trimming removed 4 bases from V and 8 bases from J, with 21 bases in between. Germline CDR1 reads SGHRS; CDR2 reads YFSETQ. CDR3 length: 15 residues. The CDR3 DNA sequence: TGCGCCAGCAGCCACGAGGGTGGGTTTGGCTTCGGCTACACCTTC. It codes for CASSHEGGFGFGYTF.

The chain links TRBV6-2 or TRBV6-3 to TRBJ1-1, with unresolved D. CDR1 is MNHEY and CDR2 is SVGEGT in the germline V gene. The CDR3 has 13 amino acids. Trimming left V 5 bases short and J 7 bases short, with 14 bases between. The CDR3 protein is CASSRDVGNEAFF. The CDR3 coding sequence is TGTGCCAGCAGTCGGGATGTCGGGAATGAAGCTTTCTTT.

Many counts were recorded for this clonotype. The CDR3 sequence is CASSIVGGTGELFF. DNA for the CDR3: TGTGCCAGTAGTATAGTGGGAGGGACCGGGGAGCTGTTTTTT. The chain recombines TRBV19 with TRBJ2-2; the match to TRBD2 covers 7 bases. Germline trimming cut 1 base from V and 5 bases from J; bases unmatched to any gene: 1. Germline values: CDR1 LNHDA, CDR2 SQIVND (reference sequence). The CDR3 loop spans 14 amino acids.

At least ten counts were recorded for this clonotype. V is TRBV2 and J is TRBJ2-7; tentative D call: TRBD1 (5 bases). The germline V and J ends were trimmed by 8 bases and 4 bases, with 9 bases remaining between them. The germline CDR1 and CDR2 sequences are SNHLY and FYNNEI. The length of the CDR3 is 11 residues. CDR3 protein: CASEQEYEQYF. The CDR3 DNA reads as TGTGCCAGCGAACAGGAGTACGAGCAGTACTTC.

This clonotype was counted ten times or more. V usage is TRBV12-3 or TRBV12-4 and J usage is TRBJ2-2; D unclear. Trimming took off 7 bases at V and 1 base at J, with 16 bases between the two ends. The CDR3 has 16 residues. CDR3 sequence: CASTRMRPENTGELFF. The CDR3 nucleotides read TGTGCCAGCACCCGAATGAGGCCTGAGAACACCGGGGAGCTGTTTTTT.

This sequence joins TRBV4-2 and TRBJ2-3; D might be TRBD2 (5 bases). This CDR3 contains 15 residues. V was trimmed by 1 base and J by 4 bases, leaving 12 bases between them. Germline V gives CDR1 LGHNA, CDR2 YNFKEQ. CDR3 protein: CASSQGKYGADTQYF. Written as DNA, the CDR3 is TGTGCCAGCAGCCAAGGAAAGTACGGGGCAGATACGCAGTATTTT.

CDR3 sequence reads: CSVGGRTGVLNTEAFF. CDR3 nucleotides: TGCAGCGTTGGGGGTCGGACGGGGGTCTTGAACACTGAAGCTTTCTTT. V and J are TRBV29-1 and TRBJ1-1, with D maybe TRBD1 (5 bases). The CDR3 has 16 residues. Germline V gives CDR1 SQVTM, CDR2 ANQGSEA. Trimming removed 4 bases at V and 0 bases at J, with 18 bases between.

This clonotype was seen at least ten times. The chain couples TRBV6-1 to TRBJ2-6; 7 nucleotides line up with TRBD1. The CDR3 is 14 amino acids. The V gene end was trimmed by 8 bases and the J gene end by 1 base; junction bases not matched to a gene: 2. In germline, CDR1 is MNHNS, CDR2 SASEGT. Written as DNA, the CDR3 is TGTGCCAGCCAGACAGGGTCTGGGGCCAACGTCCTGACTTTC. This gives the protein CASQTGSGANVLTF.